Here is one T cell receptor beta chain with its context. The sample comes from a study of control samples from healthy donors and cancer patients. Germline V gene sequence: CDR1 MNHEY, CDR2 SVGAGI. CDR3 size: 13 residues. Trimming at V came to 6 bases and at J to 7 bases, leaving 7 bases not matched to a gene. Some clones are missing from TCRdb's copy, which holds only in-frame ones; the method was immunoSEQ multiplex PCR. The sample shows some 80,000 clones, 85% to 90% of them seen only once. V usage is TRBV6-5 and J usage is TRBJ1-2; 8 bases map to TRBD1. The sample was blood. The source of this sequence is a man over 45 in good health. CDR3 sequence reads: CASSRTGTGGYTF. The CDR3 coding sequence is TGTGCCAGCAGCCGGACAGGGACGGGTGGCTACACCTTC.